Included here is one T cell receptor (beta chain) sequence, with context. This entry belongs to a study of T cell changes during pregnancy in multiple sclerosis. Assay used: immunoSEQ multiplex PCR; TCRdb lists only in-frame clones, some missing. The data hold 99,000 or so clones, with about 93% observed a single time. The V gene's germline CDR1 is SGHNT and CDR2 YYREEE (reference sequence). V lost 0 bases to trimming and J lost 5 bases, with 6 bases between them. The CDR3 covers 13 residues. The sample here was peripheral blood, taken after pregnancy. V usage is TRBV5-4 and J usage is TRBJ2-1, with no clear D. This clonotype was sampled from a female donor with multiple sclerosis, enrolled in a pregnancy study. The CDR3 loop is CASSLEFNNEQFF. CDR3 bases: TGTGCCAGCAGCTTGGAATTTAACAATGAGCAGTTCTTC.